A selection of T cell receptor beta chains follows, all from one sample in a study of siplizumab effects on memory and regulatory T cells. The method was immunoSEQ multiplex PCR; TCRdb's version includes in-frame clones alone and lacks a portion of them. Of more than 70,000 clones detected, 85% to 95% appear once; the ten largest clones hold approximately 17%. The sequencing sample was made of CD8+ T cells sorted from blood. These receptors were collected from a human donor in good health. CDR3s include the opening cysteine and the closing phenylalanine or tryptophan. A D gene is named only where the DNA matches it firmly. For some rows the clone size is stated as once, few or many, or as a class when expanded; others skip it.

size: -; V: TRBV7-9; D: -; J: TRBJ2-3; DNA: TGTGCCAGCAGCTTAGAGGGTTCAGGCACAGATACGCAGTATTTT; CDR3: CASSLEGSGTDTQYF
size: few; V: TRBV2; D: -; J: TRBJ1-1; DNA: TGTGCCAGCAGTCGGGGCACTGAAGCTTTCTTT; CDR3: CASSRGTEAFF
size: -; V: TRBV4-2; D: -; J: TRBJ2-7; DNA: TGTGCCAGCAGCCAAAACAGGGACTACGAGCAGTACTTC; CDR3: CASSQNRDYEQYF
size: once; V: TRBV4-1; D: -; J: TRBJ2-7; DNA: TGCGCCAGCAGCCAAGCCCAGGGAACGACCTACGAGCAGTACTTC; CDR3: CASSQAQGTTYEQYF
size: -; V: TRBV7-9; D: -; J: TRBJ2-7; DNA: TGTGCCAGCAGCTTAGCGCTTTTAATGGGGGACGAGCAGTACTTC; CDR3: CASSLALLMGDEQYF
size: once; V: TRBV15; D: -; J: TRBJ2-5; DNA: TGTGCCACCAGCGGACCAGGACGCGGCCAAGAGACCCAGTACTTC; CDR3: CATSGPGRGQETQYF
size: -; V: TRBV7-6; D: TRBD2; J: TRBJ2-3; DNA: TGTGCCAGCAGCCTAAGTCCTTTTGGACTAGCGGAAACCTTCACAGATACGCAGTATTTT; CDR3: CASSLSPFGLAETFTDTQYF
size: -; V: TRBV19; D: TRBD1; J: TRBJ1-1; DNA: TGTGCCAGTTGCTTCGGACAGGGGAACACTGAAGCTTTCTTT; CDR3: CASCFGQGNTEAFF
size: -; V: TRBV7-6; D: TRBD1; J: TRBJ1-2; DNA: TGTGCCAGCAGCTCTTCGCCAGGGGGCTATGGCTACACCTTC; CDR3: CASSSSPGGYGYTF
size: -; V: TRBV7-6; D: TRBD2; J: TRBJ2-3; DNA: TGTGCCAGCAGCCTATCAGAATCACTAGCGGGAGGACAAGATACGCAGTATTTT; CDR3: CASSLSESLAGGQDTQYF
size: -; V: TRBV7-6; D: TRBD2; J: TRBJ2-3; DNA: TGTGCCAGCAGCTTAGAAGGCGGGAGGGGTGTGTCGCAGTATTTT; CDR3: CASSLEGGRGVSQYF
size: -; V: TRBV11-3; D: -; J: TRBJ2-7; DNA: TGTGCCAGCAGCTTAGGGATCTCCTACGAGCAGTACTTC; CDR3: CASSLGISYEQYF
size: -; V: TRBV5-4; D: -; J: TRBJ2-7; DNA: TGTGCCAGCAGCCCGGAAGGGGACCGGCGGACCTACGAGCAGTACTTC; CDR3: CASSPEGDRRTYEQYF
size: -; V: TRBV2; D: TRBD2; J: TRBJ2-1; DNA: TGTGCCAGCACTACCTACCTTGGACTAGCGGGAGGGCCTGAGTCCTACAATGAGCAGTTCTTC; CDR3: CASTTYLGLAGGPESYNEQFF
size: -; V: TRBV5-1; D: -; J: TRBJ1-1; DNA: TGCGCCAGCAGCTTTAGGAGGGAAAACACTGAAGCTTTCTTT; CDR3: CASSFRRENTEAFF
size: -; V: TRBV14; D: -; J: TRBJ2-1; DNA: TGTGCCAGCAGCCATTTCTCCAGGGGGGCCTACAATGAGCAGTTCTTC; CDR3: CASSHFSRGAYNEQFF
size: -; V: TRBV19; D: TRBD2; J: TRBJ2-3; DNA: TGTGCCAGTAGCCTGAGACTAGCGGGAGTATCTGGGGTAGATACGCAGTATTTT; CDR3: CASSLRLAGVSGVDTQYF
size: -; V: TRBV30; D: TRBD1; J: TRBJ2-7; DNA: TGTGCCTGGACGCCGGGACAGGGATTCTACGAGCAGTACTTC; CDR3: CAWTPGQGFYEQYF
size: -; V: TRBV7-3; D: TRBD1; J: TRBJ2-7; DNA: TGTGCCAGCAGCTCTTCGGGACAGGGGCCGATGGAGCAGTACTTC; CDR3: CASSSSGQGPMEQYF
size: -; V: TRBV30; D: -; J: TRBJ2-7; DNA: TGTGCCTGGAGTATACAGGGGGGGTACGAGCAGTACTTC; CDR3: CAWSIQGGYEQYF
size: -; V: TRBV19; D: -; J: TRBJ2-3; DNA: TGTGCCAGTAGGACAAGCACAGATACGCAGTATTTT; CDR3: CASRTSTDTQYF
size: -; V: TRBV21-1; D: -; J: TRBJ2-2; DNA: TGTGCCAGCAGCAGCCGAGGGGTACGATACACCGGGGAGCTGTTTTTT; CDR3: CASSSRGVRYTGELFF
size: -; V: TRBV5-4; D: -; J: TRBJ2-3; DNA: TGTGCCAGCAGCTTGGGAAATTATGGGGCCAGCACAGATACGCAGTATTTT; CDR3: CASSLGNYGASTDTQYF
size: -; V: TRBV6-6; D: -; J: TRBJ1-1; DNA: TGTGCCAGCAGTTACTCTGCCAGGAGACTTGAAGCTTTCTTT; CDR3: CASSYSARRLEAFF
size: -; V: TRBV9; D: TRBD1; J: TRBJ2-7; DNA: TGTGCCAGCAGCGAGCGACAGGGAAACGAGCAGTACTTC; CDR3: CASSERQGNEQYF
size: -; V: TRBV25-1; D: -; J: TRBJ2-3; DNA: TGTGCCAGCAGTGAATTTGGCAGGGGGCAGTATTTT; CDR3: CASSEFGRGQYF